This entry features one T cell receptor beta chain sequence. Its antigen is not identified. The CDR3 has 13 amino acids. Germline CDR1 is MNHNS and CDR2 is SASEGT. V dropped 5 bases and J dropped 4; count of bases not matched to a gene: 3. This entry comes from a study of cytomegalovirus exposure and HLA in healthy donors. Whole-study results and caveats: Several of the most significant clusters appeared, in a later analysis, to be linked to common viral pathogens. An assumption of roughly uniform sequencing depth across donors underlay the presence/absence analyses. It was reported in a later analysis that an Asian-associated ancestry cluster showed fewer N-insertions than the 666-donor mean. Previously analyzed data showed that most TCR beta V segments were productive at a frequency of about 87% or about 30%.

Both 60 Vbeta primers and 13 Jbeta primers went into the PCR. Libraries were prepared by immunoSEQ multiplex PCR; TCRdb keeps only in-frame clonotypes and omits some of them. The sample carries about 150,000 clones, roughly 80% recorded once. The chain links TRBV6-1 to TRBJ2-3; TRBD1 aligns across 7 bases. The sequence derives from a woman between 35 and 50 years old in good health and CMV-seronegative. The sequencing sample was made of PBMCs. The CDR3 region is CASSHRGPDTQYF. DNA for the CDR3: TGTGCCAGCAGTCACAGGGGCCCAGATACGCAGTATTTT.